The 32 T cell receptor beta chains reported below all come from one sample, sequenced in a study of radiation and T cells in renal cell carcinoma (dated by TCRdb to 2019 to 2021). Taken with the paper, the label for time point translates to: blood 4 weeks post-SBRT, at nephrectomy. In light of the paper, this sample's treatment or condition label describes: 15 Gy SBRT to primary tumor, nephrectomy 4 weeks later. Library generation was performed with the immunoSEQ multiplex PCR assay. Held by TCRdb, this immuneACCESS table contains in-frame sequences only and omits some clones. Under half of the omission traces to an unresolved V gene where checked; the cause of the rest is unknown. The sample table shows about 170,000 clones, and about nine tenths are seen once. Approximately 10% of the sample is in the top ten clones. The sequencing here drew on blood, taken from a patient whose treatment included radiotherapy and nephrectomy. The receptors shown here come from a woman in her forties or fifties with renal cell carcinoma.

CDR3 residues: CASSQTHSSNEQFF. CDR3 nucleotide sequence: TGTGCCAGCAGCCAAACACACAGTTCCAATGAGCAGTTCTTC. The chain carries TRBV14 and TRBJ2-1; D call uncertain. Per the germline V gene, CDR1 is SGHDN and CDR2 is FVKESK. The CDR3 is 14 residues long. Deletions cut 2 bases from V and 6 bases from J, with 11 bases between.

V is TRBV19 and J is TRBJ2-7, with D possibly being TRBD1 or TRBD2 (5 bases each). Germline V lookup: CDR1 LNHDA, CDR2 SQIVND (reference sequence). V gave up 4 bases and J gave up 4 bases, with 17 bases separating them. The CDR3 extends over 15 amino acids. The DNA of the CDR3 is TGTGCCAGTAGTAGATTTTCCGGGACCCAATACGAGCAGTACTTC. Translation: CASSRFSGTQYEQYF.

This clone was seen a single time. V is TRBV6-5 and J is TRBJ1-1; no clear D. V gave up 2 bases and J gave up 1 base, with 14 bases separating them. The CDR3 runs 16 residues. The germline CDR1 and CDR2 sequences are MNHEY and SVGAGI. The DNA of the CDR3 is TGTGCCAGCAGTTACGTATTCGGGGAGTCGAACACTGAAGCTTTCTTT. The encoded protein is CASSYVFGESNTEAFF.

The chain combines TRBV5-4 with TRBJ1-1; D might be TRBD1 (5 bases). Deletions cut 4 bases from V and 3 bases from J, with 13 bases between. Germline V lookup: CDR1 SGHNT, CDR2 YYREEE (reference sequence). This CDR3 region has 14 residues. In DNA, the CDR3 is TGTGCCAGCAGCAACATTGGGGCCTACACTGAAGCTTTCTTT. This gives the protein CASSNIGAYTEAFF.

This chain joins TRBV7-9 and TRBJ2-5; 12 bases match TRBD1. V gave up 7 bases and J gave up 4 bases; unmatched junction bases: 10. The V gene's germline CDR1 is SEHNR and CDR2 FQNEAQ (reference sequence). The CDR3 is made up of 16 amino acids. CDR3 amino acids: CASTPPGQGAGETQYF. The CDR3 nucleotides read TGTGCCAGCACCCCGCCGGGACAGGGGGCCGGAGAGACCCAGTACTTC. Full variable domain (missing parts from reference TRBV7-9 and TRBJ2-5): DTGVSQNPRHKITKRGQNVTFRCDPISEHNRLYWYRQTLGQGPEFLTYFQNEAQLEKSRLLSDRFSAERPKGSFSTLEIQRTEQGDSAMYLCASTPPGQGAGETQYFGPGTRLLVL.

The chain combines TRBV7-2 with TRBJ2-5; D remains unclear. The CDR3 spans 15 residues. V gave up 3 bases and J gave up 5 bases, with 16 bases separating them. Germline V lookup: CDR1 SGHTA, CDR2 FQGNSA. CDR3 DNA: TGTGCCAGCAGCTTCGGACCAGCTCGAGGTGAGACCCAGTACTTC. Translation: CASSFGPARGETQYF.

This chain links TRBV30 with TRBJ1-5, with D possibly being TRBD1 (5 bases). V was trimmed by 5 bases and J by 5 bases, leaving 16 bases between them. Germline CDR1 and CDR2: GTSNPN and SVGIG (reference sequence). The CDR3 contains 14 residues. Here the CDR3 DNA reads TGTGCCTGGTCCCAGAGTTTGGGGGATCAGCCCCAGCATTTT. Translating gives CAWSQSLGDQPQHF.

The CDR3 DNA reads TGTGCCAGCAGCTTAGATCTTACTGGGGGCGAGCAGTACTTC. This sequence encodes CASSLDLTGGEQYF. The chain is built from TRBV11-2 and TRBJ2-7; D assignment may be TRBD1 or TRBD2 (5 bases each). Deletions cut 0 bases from V and 6 bases from J, with 12 bases between. The CDR3 is 14 amino acids. From germline, CDR1 is SGHAT and CDR2 FQNNGV.

The table lists this clone with a few counts. Mismatch with germline at one junction end may stem from a read error. The V and J genes are TRBV7-7 and TRBJ2-1; 12 nucleotides line up with TRBD2. CDR3 length: 13 amino acids. Germline CDR1 is SSHAT and CDR2 is FNYEAQ (reference sequence). The CDR3 loop is CASSLGLAGEQFF. The CDR3, as DNA: TGTGCTAGCAGCTTGGGACTAGCGGGTGAGCAGTTCTTC.

The CDR3 here is CASSVAGGPWGAEAFF. The CDR3 bases are TGTGCCAGCAGCGTAGCTGGGGGGCCCTGGGGGGCTGAAGCTTTCTTT. The chain couples TRBV9 to TRBJ1-1, with D maybe TRBD1 (6 bases). V was trimmed by 0 bases and J by 6 bases, leaving 18 bases between them. Germline V CDR1 and CDR2: SGDLS, YYNGEE. CDR3 size: 16 residues.

This clone was counted once. The chain joins TRBV10-3 to TRBJ2-1, with D perhaps matching TRBD2 (6 bases). There are 13 residues in the CDR3. The germline CDR1 and CDR2 sequences are ENHRY and SYGVKD. V was cut by 6 bases and J by 5 bases, with 11 bases left in between. The CDR3 nucleotides read TGTGCCATCAGGGAGGGGACCAACAATGAGCAGTTCTTC. It yields the protein CAIREGTNNEQFF.

The V gene is TRBV14, the J gene TRBJ2-7; D ambiguous. Trimming left V 0 bases short and J 5 bases short, with 8 bases between. From germline, CDR1 is SGHDN and CDR2 FVKESK. The length of the CDR3 is 13 residues. The CDR3 sequence is CASSQDLVDEQYF. CDR3 DNA: TGTGCCAGCAGCCAAGATTTGGTGGACGAGCAGTACTTC.

A note on this clone: This specimen includes other DNA sequences encoding the same CDR3. The chain recombines TRBV19 with TRBJ2-7; TRBD1 matches at 9 bases. CDR3 size: 14 residues. From germline, CDR1 is LNHDA and CDR2 SQIVND (reference sequence). Losses at the gene ends were 6 bases for V and 3 bases for J; bases not matched to a gene: 6. The CDR3 region has the DNA TGTGCCAGTAGCCTCCGGGACAGGGTCTACGAGCAGTACTTC. This gives the protein CASSLRDRVYEQYF. Based on the CDR3 plus reference TRBV19 and TRBJ2-7, the full variable domain is DGGITQSPKYLFRKEGQNVTLSCEQNLNHDAMYWYRQDPGQGLRLIYYSQIVNDFQKGDIAEGYSVSREKKESFPLTVTSAQKNPTAFYLCASSLRDRVYEQYFGPGTRLTVT.

The chain is built from TRBV4-2 and TRBJ2-2; 9 nucleotides agree with TRBD2. The length of the CDR3 is 16 residues. V was clipped by 1 base and J by 1 base; unmatched bases: 1. From germline, CDR1 is LGHNA and CDR2 YNFKEQ. The CDR3 DNA reads TGTGCCAGCAGCCAAGGGACTAGCGTGAACACCGGGGAGCTGTTTTTT. This sequence encodes CASSQGTSVNTGELFF.

The gene calls are TRBV6-6 and TRBJ1-3; D may be TRBD1 (5 bases). The CDR3 contains 14 residues. Trimming stripped 7 bases from V and 0 bases from J, with 10 bases between. Germline V gene data show CDR1 as MNHNY and CDR2 as SVGAGI (reference sequence). DNA of the CDR3: TGTGCCAGCACTGGGGGAATCTCTGGAAACACCATATATTTT. This sequence encodes CASTGGISGNTIYF.

The chain carries TRBV14 and TRBJ2-5; possibly TRBD1 for D (6 bases). CDR1 is SGHDN and CDR2 is FVKESK in the germline V gene. Trimming left V 5 bases short and J 4 bases short, with 20 bases between. The CDR3 is 16 residues long. The CDR3 DNA follows: TGTGCCAGCAGCTTCGTGGGGCAGGGGCAAGGAGAGACCCAGTACTTC. Its protein is CASSFVGQGQGETQYF.

The rearrangement links TRBV6-1 to TRBJ1-5; TRBD1 matches 9 bases. V gave up 6 bases and J gave up 1 base; unmatched junction bases: 4. The CDR3 totals 15 residues. Germline CDR1 is MNHNS and CDR2 is SASEGT. This chain's CDR3 is CASRGQGRSNQPQHF. CDR3 sequence (DNA): TGTGCCAGCAGGGGACAGGGTAGAAGCAATCAGCCCCAGCATTTT.

The chain is built from TRBV2 and TRBJ2-5; a possible D gene is TRBD1 (7 bases). The CDR3 loop spans 14 amino acids. CDR1 and CDR2 from the germline V gene are SNHLY and FYNNEI. V was trimmed by 7 bases and J by 4 bases, leaving 16 bases between them. The CDR3 here is CASTSRQGGETQYF. In nucleotides, the CDR3 is TGTGCCAGCACTTCGCGACAGGGAGGAGAGACCCAGTACTTC.

The CDR3 DNA sequence: TGTGCCACCAGCTCCCATCCCAAGGAGACGCCCTATAATTCACCCCTCCACTTT. It codes for CATSSHPKETPYNSPLHF. The J gene is TRBJ1-6, the V gene TRBV15; D gene uncertain. The germline V and J ends were trimmed by 5 bases and 2 bases, with 19 bases remaining between them. Germline CDR1 and CDR2: LNHNV and YYDKDF (reference sequence). This CDR3 is built from 18 residues.

The chain recombines TRBV6-5 with TRBJ1-6; TRBD1 aligns across 8 bases. This CDR3 has 16 residues. J lost 8 bases, V lost 2 bases, and 8 bases had no gene match. Per germline, CDR1 MNHEY and CDR2 SVGAGI. The CDR3 DNA reads TGTGCCAGCAGTTACGGACAGGGCGGTGTAGATTCACCCCTCCACTTT. Translation: CASSYGQGGVDSPLHF.

V gene TRBV9 combines with J gene TRBJ1-2; D is unclear. Germline V gene data show CDR1 as SGDLS and CDR2 as YYNGEE. Trimming pared 0 bases from V and 8 bases from J, leaving 11 bases between. This CDR3 comprises 13 residues. The CDR3 protein is CASSVGGLWGYTF. For the CDR3, the DNA is TGTGCCAGCAGCGTAGGGGGTCTGTGGGGCTACACCTTC.

The rearrangement links TRBV5-1 to TRBJ1-3; D remains ambiguous. V lost 0 bases and J 0 bases, leaving 10 bases between the germline ends. The germline V gene has CDR1 SGHRS and CDR2 YFSETQ. The CDR3 loop spans 16 amino acids. The CDR3 coding sequence is TGCGCCAGCAGCTTGGACACCCCGAGCTCTGGAAACACCATATATTTT. Translation gives CASSLDTPSSGNTIYF.

The chain carries TRBV18 and TRBJ2-5; the D is unclear. Germline CDR1 KGHSH, CDR2 LQKENI. This CDR3 region has 13 residues. With 2 bases removed from V and 1 base from J, the gap between germline ends came to 5 bases. CDR3 loop: CASSPLGQETQYF. As DNA, the CDR3 is TGTGCCAGCTCACCATTAGGCCAAGAGACCCAGTACTTC.

This chain connects TRBV11-3 to TRBJ2-1; 7 nucleotides agree with TRBD1. Germline V gives CDR1 SGHNT, CDR2 YENEEA. CDR3 length: 16 amino acids. The J segment lost 8 bases and the V segment lost 0 bases, leaving 10 bases of the junction unmatched. The CDR3, as DNA: TGTGCCAGCAGCTTAGATGGCCAAAGAGGGGGCTATGAGCAGTTCTTC. The encoded protein is CASSLDGQRGGYEQFF.

The V gene is TRBV6-6, the J gene TRBJ2-3; 7 bases align to TRBD2. V dropped 0 bases and J dropped 0; count of bases not matched to a gene: 0. This CDR3 comprises 15 residues. Germline loops: CDR1 MNHNY, CDR2 SVGAGI (reference sequence). The CDR3 coding sequence is TGTGCCAGCAGTTACTCAGCGGGGAGCACAGATACGCAGTATTTT. It codes for CASSYSAGSTDTQYF.

This clone was seen a few times. This chain uses TRBV10-3 with TRBJ1-6, with D possibly matching TRBD1 (5 bases). CDR3 size: 14 residues. Germline V CDR1 and CDR2: ENHRY, SYGVKD. V was trimmed by 2 bases and J by 6 bases, leaving 8 bases between them. The DNA of the CDR3 is TGTGCCATCAGTGAGGAGACAGCTAATTCACCCCTCCACTTT. Encoded protein: CAISEETANSPLHF.

This clone appeared once. The chain employs TRBV12-5 and TRBJ1-1; 7 bases align to TRBD1. The ends lost 8 bases at V and 4 bases at J; junction bases unmatched: 7. This CDR3 comprises 13 residues. Per the germline V gene, CDR1 is LGHNT and CDR2 is FRNRAP. CDR3 in DNA: TGTGCTAGTACCTACAGGGGAGGCACTGAAGCTTTCTTT. It is translated as CASTYRGGTEAFF.

The chain uses TRBV19 and TRBJ2-1; TRBD1 agrees at 11 bases. V was pared by 4 bases and J by 10 bases, with 9 bases of the junction left unmatched. The CDR3 is 15 residues long. Germline V CDR1 and CDR2: LNHDA, SQIVND (reference sequence). The CDR3 DNA sequence: TGTGCCAGTAGTACCCGGACAGGGGGCAGGGAGGAGCAGTTCTTC. It codes for CASSTRTGGREEQFF.

This clone was recorded once. CDR3 loop: CASSEEHITYEQYF. CDR3 sequence (DNA): TGTGCCAGCAGTGAAGAACACATTACCTACGAGCAGTACTTC. The rearrangement uses TRBV6-1 and TRBJ2-7, with D uncertain. The V gene's germline CDR1 is MNHNS and CDR2 SASEGT. This CDR3 contains 14 residues. V was trimmed by 1 base and J by 2 bases, leaving 9 bases between them.

This clone occurred once. This rearrangement joins TRBV4-1 to TRBJ1-5; D perhaps matches TRBD1 (5 bases). V was clipped by 2 bases and J by 4 bases, with 12 bases between them. From germline, CDR1 is MGHRA and CDR2 YSYEKL. This CDR3 has 15 residues. CDR3 protein: CASSQIPGWNQPQHF. The CDR3 coding sequence is TGCGCCAGCAGCCAAATTCCAGGGTGGAATCAGCCCCAGCATTTT.

The chain couples TRBV6-5 to TRBJ2-2; D remains unclear. The CDR3 consists of 16 residues. CDR1 and CDR2 from the germline V gene are MNHEY and SVGAGI. Trimming took off 2 bases at V and 0 bases at J, with 10 bases between the two ends. CDR3 nucleotide sequence: TGTGCCAGCAGTTACGAAAACGAGCCGAACACCGGGGAGCTGTTTTTT. Protein product: CASSYENEPNTGELFF.

The gene calls are TRBV9 and TRBJ2-2; D is unresolved. This CDR3 comprises 11 residues. Germline CDR1 SGDLS, CDR2 YYNGEE. V lost 2 bases and J 6 bases, leaving 2 bases between the germline ends. In DNA, the CDR3 is TGTGCCAGCAGCGTCCCCGGGGAGCTGTTTTTT. Amino acid sequence: CASSVPGELFF. Looking up the rest from reference TRBV9 and TRBJ2-2 gives the full variable domain: DSGVTQTPKHLITATGQRVTLRCSPRSGDLSVYWYQQSLDQGLQFLIQYYNGEERAKGNILERFSAQQFPDLHSELNLSSLELGDSALYFCASSVPGELFFGEGSRLTVL.